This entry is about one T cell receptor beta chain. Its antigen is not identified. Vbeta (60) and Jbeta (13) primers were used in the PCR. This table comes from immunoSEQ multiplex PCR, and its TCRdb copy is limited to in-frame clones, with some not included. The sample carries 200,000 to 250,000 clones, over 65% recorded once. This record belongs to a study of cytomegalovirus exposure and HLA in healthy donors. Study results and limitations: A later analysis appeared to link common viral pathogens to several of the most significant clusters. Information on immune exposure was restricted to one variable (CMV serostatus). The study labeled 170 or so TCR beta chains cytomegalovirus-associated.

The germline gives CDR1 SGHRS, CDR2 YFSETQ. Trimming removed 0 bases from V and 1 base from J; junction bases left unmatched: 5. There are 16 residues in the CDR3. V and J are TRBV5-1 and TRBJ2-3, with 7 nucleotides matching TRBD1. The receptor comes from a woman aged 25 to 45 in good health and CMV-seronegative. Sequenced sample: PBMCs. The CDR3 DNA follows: TGCGCCAGCAGCTTGGAAGGGGGCGCGGGCACAGATACGCAGTATTTT. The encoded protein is CASSLEGGAGTDTQYF.